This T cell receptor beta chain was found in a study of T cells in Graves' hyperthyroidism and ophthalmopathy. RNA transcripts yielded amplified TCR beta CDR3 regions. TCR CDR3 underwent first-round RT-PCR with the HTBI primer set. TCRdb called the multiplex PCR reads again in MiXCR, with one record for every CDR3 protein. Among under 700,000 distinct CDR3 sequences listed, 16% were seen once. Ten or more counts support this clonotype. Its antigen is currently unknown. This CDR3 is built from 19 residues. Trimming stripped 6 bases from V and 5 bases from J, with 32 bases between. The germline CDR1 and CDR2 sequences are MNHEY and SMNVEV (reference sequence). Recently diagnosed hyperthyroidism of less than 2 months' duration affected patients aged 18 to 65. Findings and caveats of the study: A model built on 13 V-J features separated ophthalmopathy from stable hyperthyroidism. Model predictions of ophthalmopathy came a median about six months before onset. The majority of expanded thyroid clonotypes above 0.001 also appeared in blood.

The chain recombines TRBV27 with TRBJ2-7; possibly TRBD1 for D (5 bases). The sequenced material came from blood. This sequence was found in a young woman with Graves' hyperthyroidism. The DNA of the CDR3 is TGTGCCAGCAGCCGCAACCCAACAGGTCAGAGTAGGTTATTCCACGAGCAGTACTTC. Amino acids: CASSRNPTGQSRLFHEQYF.